Below, 24 T cell receptor beta chains from the same sample are listed, as sequenced in a study of blood T cell repertoires in COVID-19. Sequencing used immunoSEQ multiplex PCR; TCRdb keeps in-frame clones, though not all of them. This sample yields about 90,000 clones, of which 80% are seen a single time; about a tenth belongs to the top ten. Sequenced: peripheral blood. These TCRs come from a woman in her 70s with acute or convalescent COVID-19.

The chain uses TRBV21-1 and TRBJ1-1. TRBV21-1 is a pseudogene segment. The CDR3 spans 16 residues. CDR3 loop: CASSKALPGSNTEAFF. The CDR3 nucleotides are TGTGCCAGCAGCAAAGCGCTTCCGGGAAGCAACACTGAAGCTTTCTTT.

V is TRBV7-2 and J is TRBJ1-5; D gene ambiguous. Trimming removed 1 base at V and 5 bases at J, with 9 bases between. This CDR3 contains 14 residues. The V gene's germline CDR1 is SGHTA and CDR2 FQGNSA. In DNA form, the CDR3 reads TGTGCCAGCAGCTTAGGGACTTATTATCAGCCCCAGCATTTT. Translated: CASSLGTYYQPQHF.

The V call is TRBV6-2 or TRBV6-3, the J call TRBJ2-7, with TRBD1 identical over 8 bases. Trimming took 2 bases from V and 0 from J; bases not matched to a gene: 12. The CDR3 is made up of 18 amino acids. Per the germline V gene, CDR1 is MNHEY and CDR2 is SVGEGT. CDR3 loop: CASSYGGSGQGSSYEQYF. The CDR3 nucleotides read TGTGCCAGCAGTTACGGAGGGTCTGGACAGGGCTCCTCCTACGAGCAGTACTTC.

The rearrangement uses TRBV5-1 and TRBJ1-2; 12 bases align to TRBD1. V dropped 6 bases and J dropped 7; count of bases not matched to a gene: 7. Germline CDR1 reads SGHRS; CDR2 reads YFSETQ. This CDR3 spans 14 amino acids. The CDR3 reads CASTPGQGASGYTF. CDR3 sequence (DNA): TGCGCCAGCACTCCGGGACAGGGGGCGTCTGGCTACACCTTC.

The chain combines TRBV19 with TRBJ2-7; D unresolved. Germline assignment: CDR1 LNHDA and CDR2 SQIVND (reference sequence). The CDR3 spans 11 residues. Trimming removed 6 bases from V and 4 bases from J, with 7 bases in between. CDR3 coding DNA: TGTGCCAGTAGCGACGGGTACGAGCAGTACTTC. It translates to CASSDGYEQYF.

The genes are TRBV30 and TRBJ2-1; possibly TRBD2 for D (5 bases). CDR3 size: 16 residues. The V and J ends lost 2 bases and 7 bases respectively, with 21 bases between them. Looked up from germline, CDR1 is GTSNPN and CDR2 is SVGIG (reference sequence). The CDR3: CAWSRGPQHRGNEQFF. The CDR3 DNA sequence: TGTGCCTGGAGTCGGGGTCCTCAGCACCGGGGTAATGAGCAGTTCTTC.

This chain connects TRBV5-1 to TRBJ2-2; 10 bases line up with TRBD1. This CDR3 spans 14 amino acids. Germline values: CDR1 SGHRS, CDR2 YFSETQ. J lost 7 bases, V lost 4 bases, and 4 bases had no gene match. CDR3 sequence: CASSRDRGGGELFF. Written as DNA, the CDR3 is TGCGCCAGCAGCAGGGACAGGGGAGGCGGGGAGCTGTTTTTT.

This clone was counted once. This chain links TRBV6-2 or TRBV6-3 with TRBJ2-5; 7 bases are a match to TRBD2. The CDR3 is made up of 14 amino acids. Germline V CDR1 and CDR2: MNHEY, SVGEGT. Unmatched junction bases numbered 6, after V lost 7 bases and J lost 1 base. The CDR3 DNA sequence: TGTGCCAGCAACCCCGGGACTATCCAAGAGACCCAGTACTTC. It yields the protein CASNPGTIQETQYF.

A remark on this clone: In the same sample, other DNA sequences code for this CDR3. The chain joins TRBV2 to TRBJ1-2, with D possibly being TRBD1 (6 bases). Germline V gives CDR1 SNHLY, CDR2 FYNNEI. CDR3 length: 13 residues. Trimming pared 5 bases from V and 1 base from J, leaving 8 bases between. In nucleotides, the CDR3 is TGTGCCAGCAGTTTGGACAGTAACTATGGCTACACCTTC. It specifies CASSLDSNYGYTF.

V gene TRBV4-3 combines with J gene TRBJ2-6, with D hard to call. Germline CDR1 is LGHNA and CDR2 is YSLEER. Trimming removed 0 bases at V and 0 bases at J, with 6 bases between. The CDR3 extends over 16 amino acids. The CDR3 sequence: CASSQEQISGANVLTF. Here the CDR3 DNA reads TGCGCCAGCAGCCAAGAGCAGATCTCTGGGGCCAACGTCCTGACTTTC.

The CDR3 sequence: CASSLMGGVTEAFF. CDR3 DNA sequence: TGTGCCAGCAGCTTAATGGGGGGTGTCACTGAAGCTTTCTTT. This chain joins TRBV7-3 and TRBJ1-1; perhaps TRBD1 as D (5 bases). The CDR3 is 14 amino acids. Germline assignment: CDR1 SGHTA and CDR2 FQGTGA. V was clipped by 1 base and J by 4 bases, with 10 bases between them.

The J gene is TRBJ1-2, the V gene TRBV5-4; D gene ambiguous. Germline V gene data show CDR1 as SGHNT and CDR2 as YYREEE (reference sequence). The V end lost 2 bases, the J end lost 2 bases, and 10 bases lay between the germline ends. This CDR3 is built from 14 residues. In nucleotides, the CDR3 is TGTGCCAGCAGCTTCGACGGCGGGAACTATGGCTACACCTTC. It specifies CASSFDGGNYGYTF.

V usage is TRBV10-3 and J usage is TRBJ1-1; D is unclear. CDR1 and CDR2 from the germline V gene are ENHRY and SYGVKD. CDR3 length equals 13 residues. The V and J ends lost 8 bases and 3 bases respectively, with 13 bases between them. For the CDR3, the DNA is TGTGCCATCGCGGCCAGTTCTTACACTGAAGCTTTCTTT. As protein: CAIAASSYTEAFF.

This chain links TRBV6-6 with TRBJ2-7, with 8 bases that match TRBD1. The CDR3 sequence is 16 residues long. V was clipped by 2 bases and J by 3 bases; unmatched bases: 9. The germline gives CDR1 MNHNY, CDR2 SVGAGI (reference sequence). Here the CDR3 reads CASSYPTGTGGYEQYF. DNA of the CDR3: TGTGCCAGCAGTTACCCCACCGGGACAGGAGGCTACGAGCAGTACTTC.

This clone was counted a single time. V is TRBV9 and J is TRBJ2-2; a possible D gene is TRBD1 (5 bases). This CDR3 region has 15 residues. Per the germline V gene, CDR1 is SGDLS and CDR2 is YYNGEE. Trimming shortened V by 0 bases and J by 5 bases, and 11 bases separated the two germline ends. The CDR3 loop is CASSVVLGPTGELFF. The CDR3 region has the DNA TGTGCCAGCAGCGTAGTTCTGGGGCCGACCGGGGAGCTGTTTTTT.

Remarks on this clone: A read error may account for a junction end that differs from germline. V usage is TRBV27 and J usage is TRBJ2-2; D ambiguous. The CDR3 length is 16 residues. Germline lookup yields CDR1 MNHEY and CDR2 SMNVEV (reference sequence). In nucleotides, the CDR3 is TGTGTCAGCCTCCACATAAGTACCCTGAACACCGGGGAGCTGTTTTTT. Translation gives CVSLHISTLNTGELFF.

The V gene is TRBV5-1, the J gene TRBJ1-6, with TRBD1 matching over 7 bases. Germline V gene sequence: CDR1 SGHRS, CDR2 YFSETQ. The length of the CDR3 is 14 residues. V shed 3 bases, J shed 6 bases, and the junction held 3 bases outside the gene matches. The CDR3 region has the DNA TGCGCCAGCAGCTGGGGACAGTCTAATTCACCCCTCCACTTT. Protein product: CASSWGQSNSPLHF.

The chain is built from TRBV12-3 or TRBV12-4 and TRBJ2-7; a weak D match, TRBD2 (6 bases). Trimming took off 5 bases at V and 7 bases at J, with 15 bases between the two ends. The CDR3 runs 13 residues. The CDR3: CASSEPGTWEQYF. The CDR3 nucleotides read TGTGCCAGCAGTGAGCCCGGGACTTGGGAGCAGTACTTC.

This clone was counted only a few times. This sequence joins TRBV7-9 and TRBJ2-7; 8 nucleotides line up with TRBD2. The length of the CDR3 is 12 residues. Trimming at V came to 6 bases and at J to 6 bases, leaving 4 bases not matched to a gene. Looked up from germline, CDR1 is SEHNR and CDR2 is FQNEAQ (reference sequence). CDR3 loop: CASRIGGGEQYF. The CDR3, as DNA: TGTGCCAGCAGGATCGGGGGGGGCGAGCAGTACTTC. Filled out from reference TRBV7-9 and TRBJ2-7, the complete variable domain reads DTGVSQNPRHKITKRGQNVTFRCDPISEHNRLYWYRQTLGQGPEFLTYFQNEAQLEKSRLLSDRFSAERPKGSFSTLEIQRTEQGDSAMYLCASRIGGGEQYFGPGTRLTVT.

A word on this clone: Other DNA sequences in the same sample also yield this CDR3. V gene TRBV9 combines with J gene TRBJ1-3, with 8 bases identical to TRBD1. The CDR3 is 17 amino acids. The germline V gene encodes CDR1 SGDLS and CDR2 YYNGEE. The V segment lost 3 bases and the J segment 0 bases; nucleotides outside the gene matches: 8. The CDR3 DNA sequence: TGTGCCAGCAGCGCATCTCCGGGACAGGACTCTGGAAACACCATATATTTT. Translated, it gives CASSASPGQDSGNTIYF. Full variable domain (outside the CDR3, taken from reference TRBV9 and TRBJ1-3): DSGVTQTPKHLITATGQRVTLRCSPRSGDLSVYWYQQSLDQGLQFLIQYYNGEERAKGNILERFSAQQFPDLHSELNLSSLELGDSALYFCASSASPGQDSGNTIYFGEGSWLTVV.

The chain joins TRBV6-1 to TRBJ2-3; 12 bases match TRBD2. The CDR3 is 15 amino acids. Germline V gives CDR1 MNHNS, CDR2 SASEGT. Unmatched junction bases numbered 1, after V lost 2 bases and J lost 4 bases. The CDR3 sequence is CASSELAGGPDTQYF. The CDR3 DNA sequence: TGTGCCAGCAGTGAACTAGCGGGAGGGCCAGATACGCAGTATTTT.

For this clone: Other DNA sequences in the sample encode the same CDR3. CDR3 DNA sequence: TGTGCCAGCAGCTCGACAGGGAACACTGAAGCTTTCTTT. Translated, it gives CASSSTGNTEAFF. The V call is TRBV12-3 or TRBV12-4, the J call TRBJ1-1; maybe TRBD1 (6 bases). This CDR3 comprises 13 residues. V shed 6 bases and J shed 1 base, with 9 bases lying between them.

The J gene is TRBJ2-3, the V gene TRBV5-6, with 10 bases lining up with TRBD2. With V trimmed by 3 bases and J by 3 bases, 1 base remained unmatched. This CDR3 is 14 amino acids long. CDR1 and CDR2 (germline): SGHDT, YYEEEE. The CDR3 DNA reads TGTGCCAGCAGCTCGACTAGCGGGACAGATACGCAGTATTTT. Translated: CASSSTSGTDTQYF.

The chain has TRBV5-4 and TRBJ2-1, with 8 bases aligning to TRBD2. Germline loops: CDR1 SGHNT, CDR2 YYREEE (reference sequence). The CDR3 is 15 residues long. V lost 7 bases, J lost 10 bases, and 16 bases stayed unmatched. This chain's CDR3 is CASWKGGRRGGEQFF. For the CDR3, the DNA is TGTGCCAGCTGGAAGGGAGGCCGACGCGGGGGGGAGCAGTTCTTC. Full variable domain (outside the CDR3, taken from reference TRBV5-4 and TRBJ2-1): ETGVTQSPTHLIKTRGQQVTLRCSSQSGHNTVSWYQQALGQGPQFIFQYYREEENGRGNFPPRFSGLQFPNYSSELNVNALELDDSALYLCASWKGGRRGGEQFFGPGTRLTVL.